This T cell receptor beta chain originates from a study of cytomegalovirus exposure and HLA in healthy donors. Study background: The 110 million or so unique TCR beta sequences, from 150 million to 200 million T cells, were found by an earlier analysis. Study conclusions and caveats: In an earlier analysis, productive rearrangement rates for most beta V segments clustered near 87% or 30%. Altogether, around 160 TCR beta chains were recorded as cytomegalovirus-associated. Analyses of presence and absence presupposed an approximately uniform sequencing depth across donors.

The V end was cut by 3 bases, the J end by 12 bases, with 15 bases between. The CDR3 has 13 amino acids. CDR1 is SGHTA, CDR2 FQGTGA, per germline. Remarks on this clone: The target antigen is unknown.

The PCR employed 60 Vbeta primers together with 13 Jbeta primers. Using immunoSEQ multiplex PCR, the repertoire was profiled, and TCRdb retains in-frame clones only, with some absent. The table shows about 90,000 clones, with over 80% occurring only once. The J gene is TRBJ2-1, the V gene TRBV7-3, with D maybe TRBD2 (5 bases). The receptor's source is a young man in good health and CMV-seronegative. The sample consisted of PBMCs. This chain's CDR3 is CASSLTLGERQFF. The CDR3 DNA is TGTGCCAGCAGCTTGACGCTGGGAGAGAGGCAGTTCTTC. Full variable domain (outside the CDR3, taken from reference TRBV7-3 and TRBJ2-1): GAGVSQTPSNKVTEKGKYVELRCDPISGHTALYWYRQSLGQGPEFLIYFQGTGAADDSGLPNDRFFAVRPEGSVSTLKIQRTERGDSAVYLCASSLTLGERQFFGPGTRLTVL.